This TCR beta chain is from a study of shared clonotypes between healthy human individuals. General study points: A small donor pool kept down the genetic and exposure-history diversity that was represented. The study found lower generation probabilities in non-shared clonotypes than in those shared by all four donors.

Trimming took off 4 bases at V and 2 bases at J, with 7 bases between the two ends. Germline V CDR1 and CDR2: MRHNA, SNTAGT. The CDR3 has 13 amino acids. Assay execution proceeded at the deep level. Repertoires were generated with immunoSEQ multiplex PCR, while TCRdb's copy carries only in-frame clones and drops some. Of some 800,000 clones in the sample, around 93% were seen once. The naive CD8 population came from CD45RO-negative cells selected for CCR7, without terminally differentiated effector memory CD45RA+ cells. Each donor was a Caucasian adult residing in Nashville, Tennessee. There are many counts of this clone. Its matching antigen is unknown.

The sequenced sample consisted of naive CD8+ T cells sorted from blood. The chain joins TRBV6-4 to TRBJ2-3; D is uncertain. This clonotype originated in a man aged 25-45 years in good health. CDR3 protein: CASSGADTDTQYF. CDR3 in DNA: TGTGCCAGCAGTGGCGCGGACACAGATACGCAGTATTTT.